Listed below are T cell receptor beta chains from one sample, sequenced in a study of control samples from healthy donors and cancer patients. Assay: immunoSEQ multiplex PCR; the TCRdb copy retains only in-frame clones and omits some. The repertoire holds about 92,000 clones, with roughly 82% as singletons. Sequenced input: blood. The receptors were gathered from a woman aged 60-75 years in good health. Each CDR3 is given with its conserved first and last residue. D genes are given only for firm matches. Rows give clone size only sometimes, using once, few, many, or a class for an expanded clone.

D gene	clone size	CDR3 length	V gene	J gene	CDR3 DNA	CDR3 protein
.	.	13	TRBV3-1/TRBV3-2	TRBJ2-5	TGTGCCAGTCATACGAGGGCCGCCGGGACCCAGTACTTC	CASHTRAAGTQYF
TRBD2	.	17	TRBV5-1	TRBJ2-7	TGCGCCAGCAGCCCCGGGACTAGCGGGCCGACCTCCTACGAGCAGTACTTC	CASSPGTSGPTSYEQYF
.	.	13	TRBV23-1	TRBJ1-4	TGCGCCAGCAGTCAATTCCTAGGGGGAAAACTGTTTTTT	CASSQFLGGKLFF
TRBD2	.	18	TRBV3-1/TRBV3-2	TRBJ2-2	TGTGCCAGCAGCCCCGGACTAGCGGGAGGGCCGGGCACCGGGGAGCTGTTTTTT	CASSPGLAGGPGTGELFF
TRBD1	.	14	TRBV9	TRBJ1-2	TGTGCCAGCAGCTTCGACAGGGAGAGCTATGGCTACACCTTC	CASSFDRESYGYTF
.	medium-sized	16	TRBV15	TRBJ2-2	TGTGCCACCAGCAGAGTCGGGGGCCCGAACACCGGGGAGCTGTTTTTT	CATSRVGGPNTGELFF
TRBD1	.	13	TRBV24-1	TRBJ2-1	TGTGCCACCAGTGCTACAGGGGGCTATGAGCAGTTCTTC	CATSATGGYEQFF
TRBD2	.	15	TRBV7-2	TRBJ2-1	TGTGCCAGCAGTTCTGGACTAGTGTCCTACAATGAGCAGTTCTTC	CASSSGLVSYNEQFF
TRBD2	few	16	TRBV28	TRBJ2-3	TGTGCCAGCAGCCCCCGCCTAGCGGGAGGGCGAGATACGCAGTATTTT	CASSPRLAGGRDTQYF
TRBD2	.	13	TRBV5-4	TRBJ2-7	TGTGCCAGCAGCTTGGATACTAGCGGGAACCAGTACTTC	CASSLDTSGNQYF
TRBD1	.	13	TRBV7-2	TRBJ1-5	TGTGCCAGCAGCTGGGACAGGGCGGAGCCCCAGCATTTT	CASSWDRAEPQHF
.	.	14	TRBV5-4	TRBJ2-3	TGTGCCAGCAACCCCACGGGAATCACAGATACGCAGTATTTT	CASNPTGITDTQYF
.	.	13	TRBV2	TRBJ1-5	TGTGCCAGCAGTGGGACAGCCTCCGGGGCCCAGCATTTT	CASSGTASGAQHF
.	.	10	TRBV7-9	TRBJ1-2	TGTGCCAGCGGTGACTATGGCTACACCTTC	CASGDYGYTF
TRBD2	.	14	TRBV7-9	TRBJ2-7	TGTGCCAGCAGCACCGGGACTAAACTCTACGAGCAGTACTTC	CASSTGTKLYEQYF
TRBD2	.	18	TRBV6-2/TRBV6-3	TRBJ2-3	TGTGCCAGCAGCTTTAGCGGGGGTACCCCCTTGACTACAGATACGCAGTATTTT	CASSFSGGTPLTTDTQYF
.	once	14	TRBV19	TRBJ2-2	TGTGCCAGTAGTATAGGACCGAACACCGGGGAGCTGTTTTTT	CASSIGPNTGELFF
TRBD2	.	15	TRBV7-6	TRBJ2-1	TGTGCCAGCAGCTTAGTTAGCGGGAGTTACAATGAGCAGTTCTTC	CASSLVSGSYNEQFF
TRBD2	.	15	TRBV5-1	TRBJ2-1	TGCGCCAGCACCCCCTCTAGCGGGACATACAATGAGCAGTTCTTC	CASTPSSGTYNEQFF
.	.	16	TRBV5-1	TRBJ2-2	TGCGCCAGCAGCTTGGCCGTCCAGGGAGCCACCGGGGAGCTGTTTTTT	CASSLAVQGATGELFF
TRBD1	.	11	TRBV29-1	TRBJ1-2	TGCAGCGCTACCACAGGGGACGGCTACACCTTC	CSATTGDGYTF
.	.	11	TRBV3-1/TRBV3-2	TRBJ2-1	TGTGCCAGCAGCCAAGTTTATGAGCAGTTCTTC	CASSQVYEQFF